This T cell receptor beta chain was captured by sequencing in a study of spatial heterogeneity in lung cancer. By frequency in the sample, this clonotype is medium-sized. The germline V gene encodes CDR1 SQVTM and CDR2 ANQGSEA. V was cut by 5 bases and J by 12 bases, with 20 bases left in between. The CDR3 is 12 residues long. This sample's time point: sample taken at primary tumor resection. Sequencing covered unsorted whole RNA taken from tumor, nontumor lung or frozen PBMC. From the 5' RACE reads, TCRdb called clonotypes with MiXCR, one entry per CDR3 protein. The sample carries around 2,900 distinct CDR3 sequences, around 7% recorded once.

The clonotype originates from a male donor with early-stage non-small cell lung cancer. The specimen was normal lung tissue next to the tumor, collected at surgery. The J gene is TRBJ2-7, the V gene TRBV29-1, with D possibly TRBD2 on 5 matching bases. This CDR3 is CSVFRAGPRGYF. The CDR3 DNA reads as TGCAGCGTTTTTCGCGCGGGCCCCCGAGGGTACTTC.